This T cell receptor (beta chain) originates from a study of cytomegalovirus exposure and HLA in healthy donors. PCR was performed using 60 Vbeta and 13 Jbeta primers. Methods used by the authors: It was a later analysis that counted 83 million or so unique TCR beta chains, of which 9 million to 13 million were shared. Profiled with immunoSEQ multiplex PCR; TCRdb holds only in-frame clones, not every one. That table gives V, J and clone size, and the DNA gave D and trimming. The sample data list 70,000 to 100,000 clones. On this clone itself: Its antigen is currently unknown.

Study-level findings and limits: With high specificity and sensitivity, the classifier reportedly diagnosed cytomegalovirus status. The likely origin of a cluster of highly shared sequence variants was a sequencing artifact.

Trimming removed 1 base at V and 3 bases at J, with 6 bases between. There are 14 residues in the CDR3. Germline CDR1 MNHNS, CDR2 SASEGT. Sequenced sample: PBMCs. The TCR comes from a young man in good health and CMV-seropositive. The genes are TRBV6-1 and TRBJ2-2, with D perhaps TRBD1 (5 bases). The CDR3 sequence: CASSEGGDTGELFF. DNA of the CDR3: TGTGCCAGCAGTGAAGGGGGCGACACCGGGGAGCTGTTTTTT.